A selection of T cell receptor beta chains follows, all from one sample in a study of T-cell reconstitution after alpha-beta-depleted transplantation in children. TCRdb recomputed calls from the PCR reads with MiXCR, one row per CDR3 protein. The data contain hundreds of thousands of distinct CDR3 sequences, around 16% of them singletons. Here the sequenced sample was PBMCs from the stem cell graft donor, taken from the stem cell graft. The source is a human donor who donated a stem cell graft to a child with acute myeloid leukemia. CDR3s include the opening cysteine and the closing phenylalanine or tryptophan. A D gene is named only where the DNA matches it firmly. Only part of the rows carry a size: once, few, many, or a class if the clone is expanded.

d_gene	abundance	v_gene	j_gene	len	CDR3aa	CDR3nt
.	.	TRBV4-2	TRBJ2-1	16	CASSTRAVSSYNEQFF	TGTGCCAGCAGCACTCGGGCGGTTAGCTCCTACAATGAGCAGTTCTTC
.	few	TRBV5-1	TRBJ1-3	14	CASSLDIGSRHIYF	TGCGCCAGCAGCTTGGATATTGGGTCCCGTCACATATATTTT
.	many	TRBV6-5	TRBJ1-2	15	CASSYKAANNYGYTF	TGTGCCAGCAGTTACAAGGCAGCTAATAACTATGGCTACACCTTC
.	.	TRBV24-1	TRBJ2-6	15	CATSERSSGANVLTF	TGTGCCACCAGTGAGAGGAGCTCTGGGGCCAACGTCCTGACTTTC
TRBD1	many	TRBV20-1	TRBJ1-4	17	CSARDRGQGGQSEKLFF	TGCAGTGCTAGAGATCGGGGACAGGGGGGGCAAAGTGAAAAACTGTTTTTT
.	.	TRBV6-1	TRBJ1-1	12	CASSGRGIEAFF	TGTGCCAGCAGTGGGCGGGGGATTGAAGCTTTCTTT
TRBD1	.	TRBV12-3/TRBV12-4	TRBJ1-1	12	CASRQGTVEAFF	TGTGCCAGCAGACAAGGGACAGTGGAAGCTTTCTTT
.	.	TRBV21-1	TRBJ2-7	17	CASSKRRTGPLSWEQYF	TGTGCCAGCAGCAAAAGGCGGACAGGACCTCTTTCCTGGGAGCAGTACTTC
.	many	TRBV20-1	TRBJ2-1	15	CSATMTGRFNNEQFF	TGCAGTGCTACAATGACAGGGAGGTTCAACAATGAGCAGTTCTTC
TRBD1	.	TRBV12-3/TRBV12-4	TRBJ2-5	15	CASRSDRGWVETQYF	TGTGCCAGCAGATCCGACAGGGGGTGGGTCGAGACCCAGTACTTC